This T cell receptor beta chain appears in the sequencing data of a study of radiation and T cells in renal cell carcinoma. About this clone: Given a far larger clone just one base away, this is likely a sequencing read error.

Described time point: blood 4 weeks post-SBRT, at nephrectomy. The treatment denotes: 15 Gy SBRT to primary tumor, nephrectomy 4 weeks later. This CDR3 has 14 residues. CDR1 is MGHRA, CDR2 YSYEKL, per germline. The V end lost 0 bases, the J end lost 6 bases, and 11 bases lay between the germline ends. Generated by immunoSEQ multiplex PCR, the TCRdb table keeps only in-frame clones and is missing some. Of approximately 31,000 clones in the sample, over 75% are singletons; the top ten hold around a third. The TCR sequence derives from a man between 60 and 75 years old with renal cell carcinoma. This chain uses TRBV4-1 with TRBJ1-1, with a tentative D call TRBD1 (5 bases). The starting material was blood, obtained from a patient whose treatment included radiotherapy and nephrectomy. CDR3 nucleotides: TGCGCCAGCAGCCAAGAATGGGGGTACCCTGAAGCTTTCTTT. Amino acid sequence: CASSQEWGYPEAFF.